Listed below are T cell receptor beta chains from one sample, sequenced in a study of response to subunit inactivated influenza vaccine. One entry per CDR3 protein, called by TCRdb with MiXCR from the RT-PCR reads. The data show 450,000 to 600,000 distinct CDR3 sequences, about 7.6% seen once. Sequenced material: PBMCs from blood, taken roughly 24 months after vaccination. Source of these receptors: a man between 50 and 75 years old who received an inactivated influenza vaccine. The CDR3 runs from the conserved cysteine through the conserved F or W. The D gene is left open where the match is weak. The size field is filled for only some rows; it gives once, few, many or a size class.

V gene,clone size,D gene,J gene,CDR3 DNA,CDR3 protein
TRBV20-1,many,.,TRBJ2-3,TGCAGCACCTCGACTCCTACGTTCACAGATACGCAGTATTTT,CSTSTPTFTDTQYF
TRBV7-3,.,TRBD2,TRBJ2-2,TGTGCCAGCACCCCGGGGACTAGCGTTACCGGGGAGCTGTTTTTT,CASTPGTSVTGELFF
TRBV9,.,.,TRBJ1-2,TGTGCCAGCAGCGTAGGAAAGGGGACCTTTAATGGCTACACCTTC,CASSVGKGTFNGYTF
TRBV28,few,TRBD1,TRBJ2-7,TGTGCCAGCAGTTCACCCGGGACAGGATACTACGAGCAGTACTTC,CASSSPGTGYYEQYF
TRBV7-2,.,TRBD2,TRBJ2-1,TGTGCCAGCAGCCCGCCCCCACTAGCGAATGAGCAGTTCTTC,CASSPPPLANEQFF
TRBV5-1,few,.,TRBJ2-7,TGCGCCAGCAGCTTGGGGGAATTTTACGAGCAGTACTTC,CASSLGEFYEQYF
TRBV6-5,.,.,TRBJ1-1,TGTGCCAGCAGTTACTCGCAAAGGCCTCCGAACATGAACACTGAAGCTTTCTTT,CASSYSQRPPNMNTEAFF
TRBV29-1,many,.,TRBJ1-2,TGCAGCGCTCGGACAGACCTTAGCCCCTATGGCTACACCTTC,CSARTDLSPYGYTF
TRBV12-3/TRBV12-4,few,TRBD2,TRBJ2-1,TGTGCCAGCAGTTTGGGGCTAGCGGGGGTTAGTGAGCAGTTCTTC,CASSLGLAGVSEQFF
TRBV4-1,few,.,TRBJ2-7,TGCGCCAGCAGCCAAGAAGGGACGGGGTCCTACGAGCAGTACTTC,CASSQEGTGSYEQYF
TRBV29-1,few,TRBD2,TRBJ2-2,TGCAGCGTTACCGGGACTAGAAACACCGGGGAGCTGTTTTTT,CSVTGTRNTGELFF
TRBV19,few,.,TRBJ2-5,TGTGCCAGTAGTATACAGGCGCAAGAGACCCAGTACTTC,CASSIQAQETQYF
TRBV20-1,.,TRBD2,TRBJ2-1,TGCAGTGCTAGAGACCGGACTAGCGGGAGTTACTATGAGCAGTTCTTC,CSARDRTSGSYYEQFF
TRBV5-1,.,TRBD1,TRBJ2-1,TGCGCCAGCAGCCCCATCGGCGACAGGGGTGGGAGGTTCTCCTACAATGAGCAGTTCTTC,CASSPIGDRGGRFSYNEQFF
TRBV24-1,few,TRBD2,TRBJ2-5,TGTGCCACCAGTGACCAACTAGCGCCCTCGCGGGAGACCCAGTACTTC,CATSDQLAPSRETQYF
TRBV7-8,many,.,TRBJ2-3,TGTGCCAGCAGCCAGACCGGGACCGGGGTTTGGGATACGCAGTATTTT,CASSQTGTGVWDTQYF
TRBV10-2,few,.,TRBJ2-7,TGCGCCAGCAGTCCTAACAACTTGGCGTACGAGCAGTACTTC,CASSPNNLAYEQYF
TRBV6-2/TRBV6-3,many,.,TRBJ1-1,TGTGCCAGCAGCCTACCCTCAGGACAGACCTTGAACACTGAAGCTTTCTTT,CASSLPSGQTLNTEAFF
TRBV15,.,.,TRBJ2-7,TGTGCCACCAGCACTGGGGCAACTAATGGGCAGTACTTC,CATSTGATNGQYF
TRBV7-2,few,.,TRBJ1-1,TGTGCCAGCAGCTTAACATACGGGAACACTGAAGCTTTCTTT,CASSLTYGNTEAFF
TRBV20-1,few,.,TRBJ2-7,TGCAGTGTTCAGTGGACGGGTGAGCAGTACTTC,CSVQWTGEQYF
TRBV11-3,.,TRBD1,TRBJ2-1,TGTGCCAGCAGCGATCGGACAGGGAGCTCCTACAATGAGCAGTTCTTC,CASSDRTGSSYNEQFF
TRBV24-1,.,.,TRBJ2-3,TGTGCCACCAGTGATTTGGGGCTGACGGCTAGCACAGATACGCAGTATTTT,CATSDLGLTASTDTQYF
TRBV6-5,.,TRBD1,TRBJ1-5,TGTGCCAGCAGTTACTTACAGGGGCTCAATCAGCCCCAGCATTTT,CASSYLQGLNQPQHF
TRBV11-2,many,TRBD1,TRBJ1-3,TGTGCCAGCAGCCCACCGGGAGGGGGCTTAACTGGAAACACCATATATTTT,CASSPPGGGLTGNTIYF
TRBV2,.,.,TRBJ2-2,TGTGCCAGCGCAGGGAAAGAGTCCGGGGAGCTGTTTTTT,CASAGKESGELFF
TRBV9,.,TRBD2,TRBJ2-2,TGTGCCAGCAGCGTATACGCGGGAGAGACCGGGGAGCTGTTTTTT,CASSVYAGETGELFF
TRBV5-1,many,TRBD1,TRBJ1-1,TGCGCCAGCAGCGAAGACAGGGGGTTAGGGACTGAAGCTTTCTTT,CASSEDRGLGTEAFF
TRBV6-5,.,TRBD1,TRBJ1-4,TGTGCCAGCAGTTACTCGGGACAGGGGCAAGGGAAACTGTTTTTT,CASSYSGQGQGKLFF
TRBV9,.,.,TRBJ2-2,TGTGCCAGCAGCGGCCTCCTCACCGGGGAGCTGTTTTTT,CASSGLLTGELFF
TRBV9,many,TRBD1,TRBJ2-7,TGTGCCAGCAGTCCGGGACAGATCTCCTACGAGCAGTACTTC,CASSPGQISYEQYF
TRBV10-3,.,.,TRBJ1-3,TGTGCCATCAGAGGTTGGGGGATATATGGAAACACCATATATTTT,CAIRGWGIYGNTIYF
TRBV6-2/TRBV6-3,.,.,TRBJ2-1,TGTGCCAGCAGGAGAGCGGGCGCCCCGCAGTTCTTC,CASRRAGAPQFF
TRBV12-3/TRBV12-4,many,.,TRBJ1-3,TGTGCCAGCAGTCCTATTAGCTCTGGAAACACCATATATTTT,CASSPISSGNTIYF
TRBV5-5,.,TRBD1,TRBJ2-3,TGTGCCAGCAGCTGGGGACAGGGCTACAGCACAGATACGCAGTATTTT,CASSWGQGYSTDTQYF
TRBV2,few,.,TRBJ2-5,TGTGCCAGCAGCGCTGTCGGAGAGACCCAGTACTTC,CASSAVGETQYF
TRBV12-3/TRBV12-4,many,.,TRBJ2-2,TGTGCCAGCAGTTTCTTGGGACATAGGAACACCGGGGAGCTGTTTTTT,CASSFLGHRNTGELFF
TRBV6-1,.,TRBD1,TRBJ2-1,TGTGCCAGCACCCACGGGGACAGGGGGCCGGGGGAGCAGTTCTTC,CASTHGDRGPGEQFF
TRBV11-2,many,.,TRBJ1-5,TGTGCCAGCAGCTTAGACCTGGGGGGCAATCAGCCCCAGCATTTT,CASSLDLGGNQPQHF
TRBV6-4,many,.,TRBJ2-2,TGTGCCAGCAGTGACCAGGGCACCGGGGAGCTGTTTTTT,CASSDQGTGELFF
TRBV3-1,many,.,TRBJ2-7,TGTGCCAGCAGCCAAGGAGGACGGACATACGAGCAGTACTTC,CASSQGGRTYEQYF
TRBV20-1,few,TRBD1,TRBJ1-2,TGCAGTGCTAGAAGGACAGGAGATGGCTACACCTTC,CSARRTGDGYTF
TRBV11-2,.,TRBD2,TRBJ2-3,TGTGCCAGCAGCTTACGGAGCGGGAAAGCAGATACGCAGTATTTT,CASSLRSGKADTQYF
TRBV5-1,many,.,TRBJ1-4,TGCGCCAGCAGCTTGGGGACAGAATTTCGGGGTGAAAAACTGTTTTTT,CASSLGTEFRGEKLFF
TRBV28,.,.,TRBJ1-6,TGTGCCAGCAGCCGGGAGGCCTATAATTCACCCCTCCACTTT,CASSREAYNSPLHF
TRBV12-3/TRBV12-4,many,TRBD1,TRBJ2-2,TGTGCCACCCGAGATGGGGACAGGGGTTTAGTGTGGAACACCGGGGAGCTGTTTTTT,CATRDGDRGLVWNTGELFF
TRBV4-3,.,TRBD2,TRBJ2-7,TGCGCCAGCAGCCAAGATAGGGTGGCAGCGGGGGAGCAGTACTTC,CASSQDRVAAGEQYF
TRBV5-1,.,.,TRBJ2-2,TGCGCCAGCAGCTTGGCCGTTCAGACGAACACCGGGGAGCTGTTTTTT,CASSLAVQTNTGELFF
TRBV24-1,few,.,TRBJ2-3,TGTGCCACCAGTGACCAGGGGAGCGATACGCAGTATTTT,CATSDQGSDTQYF
TRBV5-1,many,.,TRBJ1-2,TGCGCCAGCACCCGTGAGGGGCTCGACTATGGCTACACCTTC,CASTREGLDYGYTF
TRBV7-9,many,TRBD2,TRBJ2-2,TGTGCCAGCAGCTATACAGCGACTAGCGGACTCACCGGGGAGCTGTTTTTT,CASSYTATSGLTGELFF
TRBV18,few,TRBD1,TRBJ2-5,TGTGCCAGCTCACCTGGACAGGGAGGAGAGACCCAGTACTTC,CASSPGQGGETQYF